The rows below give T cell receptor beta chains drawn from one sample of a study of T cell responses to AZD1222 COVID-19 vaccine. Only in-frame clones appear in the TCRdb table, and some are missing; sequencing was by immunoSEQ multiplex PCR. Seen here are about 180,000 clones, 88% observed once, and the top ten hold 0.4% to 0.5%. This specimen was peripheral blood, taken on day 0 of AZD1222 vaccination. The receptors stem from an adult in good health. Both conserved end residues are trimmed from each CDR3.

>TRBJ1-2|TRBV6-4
ASSDEGRGGYT
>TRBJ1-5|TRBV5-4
ASSRGAGNQPQH
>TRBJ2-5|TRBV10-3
AVLRALGETQY
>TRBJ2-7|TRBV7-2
ASSIDSGELEQY
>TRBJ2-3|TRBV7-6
ASSLRGQGSDTQY
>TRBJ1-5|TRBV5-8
ASSLAGQHSNQPQH
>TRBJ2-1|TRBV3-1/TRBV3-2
ASSQVRGVQNEQF
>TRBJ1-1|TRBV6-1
ASSEETQGVSEAF
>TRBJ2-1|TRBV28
ASSRVANEQF
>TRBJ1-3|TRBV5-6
ASSLEQGQGNTIY
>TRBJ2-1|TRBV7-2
ASSLRREGREQF
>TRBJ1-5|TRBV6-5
ASSLTQGQPQH